Presented here are 3 T cell receptor beta chains from one specimen sequenced in a study of beta chain features in type 1 diabetes. No antigens are known for them. Study outcomes and limitations: TCRB CDR3s were moderately but significantly shorter in Type 1 diabetes patients in all four CD4+ subsets.

As every portion of the isolated RNA was reverse transcribed, the sequencing read expressed TCRB transcripts. Assay used: immunoSEQ multiplex PCR; TCRdb lists only in-frame clones, some missing. The sample shows around 41,000 clones, 65% to 80% of them seen only once. Sequenced material: Tregs from blood. The receptors were sampled from a man aged 25-45 years with type 1 diabetes. Some clones in this sample may be carry-over from other donors' samples.

The CDR3 here is CASSERAGVREKLFF. The DNA for the CDR3 is TGTGCCAGCAGTGAAAGGGCGGGGGTACGTGAAAAACTGTTTTTT. V usage is TRBV25-1 and J usage is TRBJ1-4; the D gene is possibly TRBD1 (5 bases). Germline lookup yields CDR1 MGHDK and CDR2 SYGVNS. V lost 2 bases and J lost 7, with 14 bases in between. CDR3 size: 15 residues.

The rearrangement uses TRBV20-1 and TRBJ2-7; D is uncertain. This CDR3 is built from 11 residues. The V and J ends lost 4 bases and 3 bases respectively, with 7 bases between them. Per germline, CDR1 DFQATT and CDR2 SNEGSKA (reference sequence). The CDR3: CSANRVYEQYF. The CDR3 bases are TGCAGTGCTAACCGGGTCTACGAGCAGTACTTC.

CDR3 bases: TGTGCCAGCAGTGAGGGGACAGGGTTTTCCCCAGATACGCAGTATTTT. Protein product: CASSEGTGFSPDTQYF. The J gene is TRBJ2-3, the V gene TRBV25-1; 9 nucleotides line up with TRBD1. The trim removed 3 bases at V and 4 bases at J, leaving 8 bases unmatched. CDR3 size: 16 residues. Germline CDR1 MGHDK, CDR2 SYGVNS.